The 8 T cell receptor beta chains listed next were all sequenced from one sample in a study of blood T cell repertoires in COVID-19. The table came from immunoSEQ multiplex PCR; TCRdb's copy has only in-frame clones and leaves some out. The sample has tens of thousands of clones, 68% seen once. Sequencing was performed on peripheral blood. The receptors here all came from a woman in her 70s with acute or convalescent COVID-19.

This chain connects TRBV6-2 or TRBV6-3 to TRBJ2-3; the D gene is possibly TRBD2 (5 bases). The CDR3 is 13 amino acids. CDR1 MNHEY and CDR2 SVGEGT come from the germline V gene. The V gene lost 5 bases and the J gene lost 2 bases, with 8 bases spanning the gap. CDR3 nucleotide sequence: TGTGCCAGCAGTGACCTAGCCACAGATACGCAGTATTTT. It specifies CASSDLATDTQYF.

The chain is built from TRBV28 and TRBJ1-1; TRBD1 aligns across 8 bases. This CDR3 spans 14 amino acids. V trimming: 6 bases; J trimming: 4 bases; junction bases outside the gene matches: 7. Germline CDR1 and CDR2: MDHEN and SYDVKM. The CDR3 DNA is TGTGCCAGCAGCACAGGGGGTGGGAGCACTGAAGCTTTCTTT. As protein: CASSTGGGSTEAFF.

The rearrangement joins TRBV28 to TRBJ1-5; TRBD1 might be the D (5 bases). This CDR3 has 15 residues. Trimming pared 6 bases from V and 7 bases from J, leaving 19 bases between. The germline gives CDR1 MDHEN, CDR2 SYDVKM. The CDR3 region is CASSPPGGTYQPQHF. CDR3 DNA: TGTGCCAGCAGCCCCCCTGGGGGGACCTACCAGCCCCAGCATTTT.

The V gene is TRBV6-6, the J gene TRBJ1-1; a possible D gene is TRBD1 (6 bases). Germline assignment: CDR1 MNHNY and CDR2 SVGAGI (reference sequence). This CDR3 has 14 residues. Trimming stripped 8 bases from V and 3 bases from J, with 16 bases between. CDR3 protein: CASHTEQGYTEAFF. CDR3 in DNA: TGTGCCAGCCATACTGAACAGGGCTACACTGAAGCTTTCTTT.

This clone has only a few counts. The rearrangement uses TRBV9 and TRBJ1-2; 11 bases line up with TRBD1. CDR3 length: 15 residues. With V trimmed by 4 bases and J by 3 bases, 5 bases remained unmatched. From germline, CDR1 is SGDLS and CDR2 YYNGEE. The CDR3 region is CASSYGQGAYYGYTF. CDR3 bases: TGTGCCAGCAGCTACGGACAGGGGGCCTACTATGGCTACACCTTC.

J is TRBJ2-3 and V is TRBV6-6; 9 nucleotides align to TRBD2. This CDR3 spans 14 amino acids. Germline assignment: CDR1 MNHNY and CDR2 SVGAGI (reference sequence). CDR3 residues: CATLTSGGTDTQYF. CDR3 DNA: TGTGCAACCCTGACTAGCGGTGGCACAGATACGCAGTATTTT.

The chain recombines TRBV12-5 with TRBJ2-5, with TRBD2 identical over 14 bases. CDR3 length equals 17 residues. V lost 5 bases, J lost 2 bases, and 7 bases stayed unmatched. Germline V gene lookup returns CDR1 LGHNT and CDR2 FRNRAP. The CDR3 DNA sequence: TGTGCTAGTGGTCCCGGACTAGCGGGAGGCAATCAAGAGACCCAGTACTTC. Translated, it gives CASGPGLAGGNQETQYF.

The chain uses TRBV11-2 and TRBJ2-7; D gene ambiguous. The germline V and J ends were trimmed by 0 bases and 3 bases, with 3 bases remaining between them. In germline, CDR1 is SGHAT, CDR2 FQNNGV. This CDR3 contains 12 residues. The CDR3 nucleotides read TGTGCCAGCAGCTTAGATATCTACGAGCAGTACTTC. Its protein is CASSLDIYEQYF.